The present TCR beta chain was sequenced within a study of T cell responses to AZD1222 COVID-19 vaccine. Notes on the study in general: Spike-specific TCR breadth and depth rose after two AZD1222 doses. Unmutated variant regions are reportedly the target of nearly half of TCRs that are spike-specific. The donor group comprised mostly white British people and more females; the analysis possibly underestimated clonal diversity. Sampled repertoires all dated from after the peak T cell response.

About this clone itself: Its antigen is undetermined.

Sequencing used immunoSEQ multiplex PCR; TCRdb keeps in-frame clones, though not all of them. The table includes tens of thousands of clones, around 90% detected once. Per the germline V gene, CDR1 is SGHTA and CDR2 is FQGTGA. This CDR3 has 15 residues. The V end lost 3 bases, the J end lost 7 bases, and 15 bases lay between the germline ends. This receptor was taken from an adult in good health. This rearrangement joins TRBV7-3 to TRBJ2-2; TRBD1 might be the D (6 bases). Sequenced material: peripheral blood, taken on day 0 of AZD1222 vaccination. The CDR3 DNA is TGTGCCAGCAGCTTGCAGGGGTCGTTCGACGGGGAGCTGTTTTTT. This translates into CASSLQGSFDGELFF.